Listed below are T cell receptor beta chains from one sample, sequenced in a study of blood T cell repertoires in COVID-19. Only in-frame clones appear in the TCRdb table, and some are missing; sequencing was by immunoSEQ multiplex PCR. The table shows roughly 160,000 clones, with around 85% occurring only once. Sequencing input: peripheral blood. All receptors come from a man of 80 years or more with COVID-19, enrolled during active disease. Both conserved end residues are part of each CDR3. Each record gives: V gene, clone size, J gene, D gene, CDR3 protein, CDR3 DNA. The D gene is left open where the match is weak. Size tells how often a clone was seen (once, few, many) or the class of an expanded clone, and some rows leave it out.

>TRBV2|-|TRBJ1-4|TRBD1
CASRRQGEEKLFF
TGTGCCAGCAGGAGACAGGGTGAAGAAAAACTGTTTTTT
>TRBV5-1|-|TRBJ2-3|-
CASSFSTGRRDTQYF
TGCGCCAGCAGCTTCAGCACAGGGAGAAGAGATACGCAGTATTTT
>TRBV18|-|TRBJ1-2|TRBD1
CASSPPTGGNYGYTF
TGTGCCAGCTCACCACCGACAGGGGGTAACTATGGCTACACCTTC
>TRBV29-1|-|TRBJ1-2|-
CSVEEASLYGYTF
TGCAGCGTTGAAGAGGCCAGTCTGTATGGCTACACCTTC
>TRBV2|-|TRBJ2-2|-
CASNREKGTGELFF
TGTGCCAGCAACCGGGAGAAGGGGACCGGGGAGCTGTTTTTT
>TRBV19|few|TRBJ1-1|-
CASSGQRGNTEAFF
TGTGCCAGTAGTGGCCAGAGAGGGAACACTGAAGCTTTCTTT
>TRBV5-1|-|TRBJ2-6|-
CASSLIGQSSGANVLTF
TGCGCCAGCAGCTTGATCGGACAGAGCTCTGGGGCCAACGTCCTGACTTTC
>TRBV7-9|-|TRBJ1-2|-
CASSTQGFDGYTF
TGTGCCAGCAGCACACAGGGTTTCGATGGCTACACCTTC
>TRBV12-3/TRBV12-4|-|TRBJ2-1|TRBD1
CASSFSDRAQFF
TGTGCCAGCAGTTTCTCGGACAGGGCGCAGTTCTTC
>TRBV2|-|TRBJ1-3|-
CASRSGFSGNTIYF
TGTGCCAGCAGATCAGGGTTCTCTGGAAACACCATATATTTT
>TRBV12-3/TRBV12-4|-|TRBJ2-2|-
CASSLGQAGELFF
TGTGCCAGCAGCCTGGGGCAGGCCGGGGAGCTGTTTTTT
>TRBV5-1|-|TRBJ1-1|TRBD1
CASSLVRGRGLTEAFF
TGCGCCAGCAGCTTGGTCCGTGGCAGGGGGCTAACTGAAGCTTTCTTT
>TRBV4-3|-|TRBJ1-2|-
CASSQSMDSPYGYTF
TGCGCCAGCAGCCAGTCGATGGACAGCCCCTATGGCTACACCTTC
>TRBV11-3|-|TRBJ2-1|TRBD1
CASSATGESFNEQFF
TGTGCCAGCAGCGCCACAGGGGAATCATTCAATGAGCAGTTCTTC
>TRBV7-2|-|TRBJ2-2|-
CASSPMGSTGELFF
TGTGCCAGCAGCCCCATGGGCAGCACCGGGGAGCTGTTTTTT
>TRBV5-1|few|TRBJ1-1|-
CASSLAWGAEAFF
TGCGCCAGCAGCTTGGCCTGGGGCGCTGAAGCTTTCTTT
>TRBV11-2|-|TRBJ1-6|-
CASSLNNRNSPLHF
TGTGCCAGCAGCTTGAACAACAGGAATTCACCCCTCCACTTT
>TRBV7-9|few|TRBJ1-6|-
CASSYRGESSPLHF
TGTGCCAGCAGCTATCGGGGGGAAAGCTCACCCCTCCACTTT
>TRBV18|-|TRBJ1-1|TRBD1
CASSSGQGNTEAFF
TGTGCCAGCTCATCGGGACAGGGTAACACTGAAGCTTTCTTT
>TRBV9|-|TRBJ1-1|-
CASGVQGNTEAFF
TGTGCCAGCGGAGTACAGGGAAACACTGAAGCTTTCTTT
>TRBV9|-|TRBJ1-6|TRBD1
CASSVDSGGTNSPLHF
TGTGCCAGCAGCGTAGATTCAGGGGGTACTAATTCACCCCTCCACTTT
>TRBV2|once|TRBJ2-1|TRBD2
CASGAGALYNEQFF
TGTGCCAGCGGAGCGGGGGCCCTCTACAATGAGCAGTTCTTC
>TRBV11-2|-|TRBJ2-1|TRBD2
CASSLGSGGNNEQFF
TGTGCCAGCAGCTTAGGGAGCGGGGGTAACAATGAGCAGTTCTTC
>TRBV12-5|-|TRBJ1-5|TRBD1
CASGPGTGRGQPQHF
TGTGCTAGTGGTCCTGGGACAGGGCGCGGTCAGCCCCAGCATTTT
>TRBV18|once|TRBJ2-7|-
CASSPLQDSYEQYF
TGTGCCAGCTCACCGCTACAGGACTCCTACGAGCAGTACTTC
>TRBV5-1|-|TRBJ1-5|-
CASRSGTLNNQPQHF
TGCGCCAGCCGCTCGGGGACTCTCAACAATCAGCCCCAGCATTTT
>TRBV6-2/TRBV6-3|-|TRBJ2-1|-
CASSYNQIYNEQFF
TGTGCCAGCAGTTACAACCAGATCTACAATGAGCAGTTCTTC
>TRBV2|-|TRBJ1-2|TRBD1
CASSEAYVPGGFYGYTF
TGTGCCAGCAGTGAAGCGTACGTCCCAGGGGGCTTCTATGGCTACACCTTC
>TRBV11-3|-|TRBJ2-7|-
CASSPGFANSYEQYF
TGTGCCAGCAGCCCCGGGTTTGCAAACTCCTACGAGCAGTACTTC
>TRBV28|-|TRBJ2-2|-
CASSGHLDTGELFF
TGTGCCAGCAGTGGACACCTTGACACCGGGGAGCTGTTTTTT
>TRBV9|-|TRBJ1-5|TRBD1
CASSFGQGGQPQHF
TGTGCCAGCAGCTTCGGACAGGGCGGTCAGCCCCAGCATTTT
>TRBV29-1|-|TRBJ2-1|TRBD1
CSVPRQGDNNEQFF
TGCAGCGTTCCTAGACAGGGCGACAACAATGAGCAGTTCTTC
>TRBV19|-|TRBJ2-1|TRBD2
CASSAGGDYNEQFF
TGTGCCAGTAGCGCGGGGGGGGACTACAATGAGCAGTTCTTC
>TRBV7-2|-|TRBJ2-1|TRBD2
CASSFAGGRNEQFF
TGTGCCAGCAGCTTCGCGGGGGGCCGGAATGAGCAGTTCTTC
>TRBV5-6|-|TRBJ1-5|TRBD1
CASSWGQGGQPQHF
TGTGCCAGCAGCTGGGGACAGGGCGGTCAGCCCCAGCATTTT
>TRBV13|-|TRBJ1-3|-
CASSFRRENTIYF
TGTGCCAGCAGCTTTAGGAGGGAAAACACCATATATTTT
>TRBV19|once|TRBJ2-3|TRBD1
CASSIDRGRADTQYF
TGTGCCAGTAGTATTGACAGGGGGCGCGCAGATACGCAGTATTTT
>TRBV7-2|-|TRBJ1-5|-
CASSLTLRQPQHF
TGTGCCAGCAGCTTAACCCTTCGGCAGCCCCAGCATTTT
>TRBV3-1/TRBV3-2|-|TRBJ1-1|-
CASSQDQTQPKAEAFF
TGTGCCAGCAGCCAAGATCAGACTCAGCCGAAGGCTGAAGCTTTCTTT
>TRBV10-2|-|TRBJ1-2|-
CASRGRQYGYTF
TGCGCCAGCAGGGGAAGACAGTATGGCTACACCTTC
>TRBV18|-|TRBJ1-4|-
CASSWGGESTNEKLFF
TGTGCCAGCTCCTGGGGCGGGGAATCAACTAATGAAAAACTGTTTTTT
>TRBV5-1|-|TRBJ1-4|TRBD1
CASSGQGGEKLFF
TGCGCCAGCAGCGGACAGGGCGGCGAAAAACTGTTTTTT
>TRBV2|-|TRBJ1-5|-
CASRGSGDQPQHF
TGTGCCAGCAGGGGGTCAGGGGATCAGCCCCAGCATTTT
>TRBV5-1|-|TRBJ1-2|-
CASSLDRANYGYTF
TGCGCCAGCAGCTTGGACAGGGCTAACTATGGCTACACCTTC
>TRBV5-8|-|TRBJ1-5|-
CASSAGGQLNQPQHF
TGTGCCAGCAGCGCAGGTGGACAGCTGAATCAGCCCCAGCATTTT
>TRBV29-1|few|TRBJ2-7|TRBD1
CSARQGALYEQYF
TGCAGCGCGCGACAGGGGGCTCTTTACGAGCAGTACTTC
>TRBV5-6|-|TRBJ2-5|-
CASSLTGRGETQYF
TGTGCCAGCAGCTTAACAGGGAGGGGGGAGACCCAGTACTTC
>TRBV6-5|-|TRBJ1-4|-
CASSSTGEKLFF
TGTGCCAGCAGTTCGACAGGTGAAAAACTGTTTTTT